The entry below gives a single T cell receptor beta chain sequence along with its context. Its antigen is currently unknown. The sample belongs to a study of PD-L1 blockade in urothelial cancer. Study observations and caveats: Tumor-associated TCR clones expanded more in blood at 3 weeks in patients with durable benefit.

Assay used: immunoSEQ multiplex PCR; TCRdb lists only in-frame clones, some missing. The table includes approximately 100,000 clones, roughly nine tenths detected once. The ends lost 6 bases at V and 0 bases at J; junction bases unmatched: 9. The CDR3 loop spans 17 amino acids. CDR1 and CDR2 from the germline V gene are SNHLY and FYNNEI. The source material was PBMCs, sampled around atezolizumab (anti-PD-L1) treatment. The clonotype originates from an elderly woman with urothelial cancer. This chain links TRBV2 with TRBJ1-5; the match to TRBD1 covers 9 bases. The CDR3, as DNA: TGTGCCAGCAGCGGGTTCGGACAGGGGAGTAGCAATCAGCCCCAGCATTTT. This encodes CASSGFGQGSSNQPQHF.